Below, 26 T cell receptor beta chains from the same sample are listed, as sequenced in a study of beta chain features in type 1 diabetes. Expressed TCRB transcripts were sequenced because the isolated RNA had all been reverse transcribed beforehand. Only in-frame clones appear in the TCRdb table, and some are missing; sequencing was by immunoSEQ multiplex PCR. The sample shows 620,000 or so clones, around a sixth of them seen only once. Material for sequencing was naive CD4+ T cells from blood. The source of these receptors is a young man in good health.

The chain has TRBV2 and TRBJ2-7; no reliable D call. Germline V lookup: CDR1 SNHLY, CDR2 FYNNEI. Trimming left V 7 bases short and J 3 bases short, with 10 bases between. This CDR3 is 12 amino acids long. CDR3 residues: CASTDPNYEQYF. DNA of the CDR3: TGTGCCAGCACGGATCCGAACTACGAGCAGTACTTC. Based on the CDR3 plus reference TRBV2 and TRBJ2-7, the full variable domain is EPEVTQTPSHQVTQMGQEVILRCVPISNHLYFYWYRQILGQKVEFLVSFYNNEISEKSEIFDDQFSVERPDGSNFTLKIRSTKLEDSAMYFCASTDPNYEQYFGPGTRLTVT.

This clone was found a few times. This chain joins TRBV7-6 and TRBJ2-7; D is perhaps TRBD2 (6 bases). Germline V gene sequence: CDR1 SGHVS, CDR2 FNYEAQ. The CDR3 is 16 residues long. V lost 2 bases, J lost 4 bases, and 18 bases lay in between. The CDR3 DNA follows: TGTGCCAGCAGCTTAACCCCGGGAGACTCTCTTTACGAGCAGTACTTC. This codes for CASSLTPGDSLYEQYF.

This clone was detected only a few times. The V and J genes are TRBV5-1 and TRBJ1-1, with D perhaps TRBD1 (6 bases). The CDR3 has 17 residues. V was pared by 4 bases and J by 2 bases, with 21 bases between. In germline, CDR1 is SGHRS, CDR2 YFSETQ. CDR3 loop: CASSNLGPQGPNTEAFF. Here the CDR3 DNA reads TGCGCCAGCAGCAATCTGGGCCCTCAGGGGCCTAACACTGAAGCTTTCTTT.

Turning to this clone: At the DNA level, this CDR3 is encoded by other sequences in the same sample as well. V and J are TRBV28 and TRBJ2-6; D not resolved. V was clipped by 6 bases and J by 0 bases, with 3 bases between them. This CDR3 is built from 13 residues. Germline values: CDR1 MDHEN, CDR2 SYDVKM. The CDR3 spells CASRNSGANVLTF. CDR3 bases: TGTGCCAGCAGGAACTCTGGGGCCAACGTCCTGACTTTC.

CDR3 region: CASSDAGQGKNEQFF. The CDR3 DNA follows: TGTGCCAGCAGTGACGCAGGACAGGGGAAAAATGAGCAGTTCTTC. The rearrangement links TRBV25-1 to TRBJ2-1; 9 bases are a match to TRBD1. J was trimmed by 7 bases and V by 3 bases; bases with no gene match: 7. Germline V gene lookup returns CDR1 MGHDK and CDR2 SYGVNS. The CDR3 consists of 15 residues.

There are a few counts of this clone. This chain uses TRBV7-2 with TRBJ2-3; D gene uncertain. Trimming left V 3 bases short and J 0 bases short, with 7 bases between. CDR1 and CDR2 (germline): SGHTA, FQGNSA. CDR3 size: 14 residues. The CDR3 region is CASSFLDSTDTQYF. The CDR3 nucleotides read TGTGCCAGCAGCTTCTTGGACAGCACAGATACGCAGTATTTT.

CDR3 region: CASSVDAVLSSELFF. DNA for the CDR3: TGTGCCAGCAGCGTAGATGCAGTGCTTAGTAGCGAGCTGTTTTTT. This sequence joins TRBV9 and TRBJ1-4; no clear D gene. This CDR3 contains 15 residues. Trimming shortened V by 0 bases and J by 14 bases, and 20 bases separated the two germline ends. Germline V gives CDR1 SGDLS, CDR2 YYNGEE.

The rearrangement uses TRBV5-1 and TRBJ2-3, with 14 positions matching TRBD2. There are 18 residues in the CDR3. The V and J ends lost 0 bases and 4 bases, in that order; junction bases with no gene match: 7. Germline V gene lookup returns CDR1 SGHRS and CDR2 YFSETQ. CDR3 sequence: CASSLAGTSGGPPDTQYF. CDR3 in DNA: TGCGCCAGCAGCTTGGCGGGGACTAGCGGGGGTCCCCCAGATACGCAGTATTTT.

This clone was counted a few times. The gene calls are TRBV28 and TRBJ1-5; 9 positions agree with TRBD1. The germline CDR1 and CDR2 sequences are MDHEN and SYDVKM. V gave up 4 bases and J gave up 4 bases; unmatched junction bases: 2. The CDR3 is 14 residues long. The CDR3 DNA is TGTGCCAGCAGTTCCGGGACAGGGAATCAGCCCCAGCATTTT. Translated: CASSSGTGNQPQHF.

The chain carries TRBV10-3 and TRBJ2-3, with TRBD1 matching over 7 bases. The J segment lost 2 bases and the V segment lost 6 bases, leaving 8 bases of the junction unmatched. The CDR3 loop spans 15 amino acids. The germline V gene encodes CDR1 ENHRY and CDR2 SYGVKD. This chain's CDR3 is CAIRGTATSTDTQYF. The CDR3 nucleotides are TGTGCCATCAGGGGGACAGCAACATCCACAGATACGCAGTATTTT.

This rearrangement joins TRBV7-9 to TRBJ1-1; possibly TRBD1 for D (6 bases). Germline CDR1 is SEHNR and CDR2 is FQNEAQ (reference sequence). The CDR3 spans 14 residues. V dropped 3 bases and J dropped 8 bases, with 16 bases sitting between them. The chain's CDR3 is CASSFDLGTPEAFF. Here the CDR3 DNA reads TGTGCCAGCAGCTTTGATTTAGGGACACCCGAAGCTTTCTTT.

The CDR3 here is CASSLGLAGGHTLPETQYF. CDR3 nucleotides: TGTGCCAGCAGCTTAGGACTAGCGGGGGGACACACTCTGCCGGAGACCCAGTACTTC. The chain couples TRBV7-9 to TRBJ2-5; TRBD2 aligns across 13 bases. The V and J ends lost 1 base and 5 bases, in that order; junction bases with no gene match: 13. The germline V gene encodes CDR1 SEHNR and CDR2 FQNEAQ (reference sequence). The CDR3 spans 19 residues.

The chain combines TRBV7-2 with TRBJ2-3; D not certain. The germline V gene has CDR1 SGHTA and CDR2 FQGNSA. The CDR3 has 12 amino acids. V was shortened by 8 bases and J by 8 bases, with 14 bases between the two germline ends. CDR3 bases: TGTGCCAGCTCACCCCCCTCAGTTACGCAGTATTTT. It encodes CASSPPSVTQYF.

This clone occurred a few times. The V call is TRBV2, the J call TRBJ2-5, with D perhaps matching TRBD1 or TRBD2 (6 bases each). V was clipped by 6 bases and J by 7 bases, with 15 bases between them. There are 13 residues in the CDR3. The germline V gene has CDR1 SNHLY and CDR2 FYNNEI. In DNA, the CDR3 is TGTGCCAGCAGGGGGGGCCGGGCCCGGACCCAGTACTTC. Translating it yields CASRGGRARTQYF.

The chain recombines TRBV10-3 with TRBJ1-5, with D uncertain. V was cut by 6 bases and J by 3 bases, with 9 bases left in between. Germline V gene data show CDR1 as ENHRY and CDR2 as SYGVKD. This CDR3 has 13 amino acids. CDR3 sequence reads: CAIRSQVNQPQHF. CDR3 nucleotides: TGTGCCATCAGGTCTCAGGTCAATCAGCCCCAGCATTTT.

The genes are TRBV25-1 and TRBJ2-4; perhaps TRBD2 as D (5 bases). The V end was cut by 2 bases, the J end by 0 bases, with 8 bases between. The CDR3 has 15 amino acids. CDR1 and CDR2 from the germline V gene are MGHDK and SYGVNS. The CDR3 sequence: CASSETGLAKNIQYF. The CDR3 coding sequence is TGTGCCAGCAGTGAAACTGGACTAGCCAAAAACATTCAGTACTTC. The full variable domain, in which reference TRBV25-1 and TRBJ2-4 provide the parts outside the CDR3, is EADIYQTPRYLVIGTGKKITLECSQTMGHDKMYWYQQDPGMELHLIHYSYGVNSTEKGDLSSESTVSRIRTEHFPLTLESARPSHTSQYLCASSETGLAKNIQYFGAGTRLSVL.

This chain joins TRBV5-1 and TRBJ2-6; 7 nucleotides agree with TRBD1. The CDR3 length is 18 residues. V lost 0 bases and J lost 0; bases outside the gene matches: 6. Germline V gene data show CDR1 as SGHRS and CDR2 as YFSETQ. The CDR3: CASSLGQGFPSGANVLTF. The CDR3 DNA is TGCGCCAGCAGCTTGGGACAGGGATTTCCCTCTGGGGCCAACGTCCTGACTTTC.

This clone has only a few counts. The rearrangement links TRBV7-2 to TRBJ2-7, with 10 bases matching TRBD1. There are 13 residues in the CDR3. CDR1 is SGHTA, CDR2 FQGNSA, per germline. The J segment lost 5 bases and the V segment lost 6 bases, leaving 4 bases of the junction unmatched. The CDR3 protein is CASSLGQGNEQYF. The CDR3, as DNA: TGTGCCAGCAGTTTGGGACAGGGGAACGAGCAGTACTTC.

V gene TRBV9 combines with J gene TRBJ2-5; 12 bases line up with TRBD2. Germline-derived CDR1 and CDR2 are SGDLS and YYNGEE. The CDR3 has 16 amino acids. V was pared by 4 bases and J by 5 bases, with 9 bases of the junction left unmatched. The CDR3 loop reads CASSILAGGPGETQYF. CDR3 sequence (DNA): TGTGCCAGCAGCATCCTAGCGGGGGGGCCGGGTGAGACCCAGTACTTC.

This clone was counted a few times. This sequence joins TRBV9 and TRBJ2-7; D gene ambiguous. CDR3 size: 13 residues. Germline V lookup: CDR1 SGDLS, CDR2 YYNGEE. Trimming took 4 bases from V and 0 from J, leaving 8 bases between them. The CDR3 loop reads CASSPGFSYEQYF. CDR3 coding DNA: TGTGCCAGCAGCCCCGGGTTCTCCTACGAGCAGTACTTC.

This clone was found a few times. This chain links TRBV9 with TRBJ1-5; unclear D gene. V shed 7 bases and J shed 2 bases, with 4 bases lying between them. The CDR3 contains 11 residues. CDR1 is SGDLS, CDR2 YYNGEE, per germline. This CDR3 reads CASGRNQPQHF. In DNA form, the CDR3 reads TGTGCCAGCGGCCGCAATCAGCCCCAGCATTTT.

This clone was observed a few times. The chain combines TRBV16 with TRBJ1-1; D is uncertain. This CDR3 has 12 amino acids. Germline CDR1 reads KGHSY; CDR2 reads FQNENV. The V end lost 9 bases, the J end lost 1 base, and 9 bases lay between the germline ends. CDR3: CASTPGNTEAFF. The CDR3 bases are TGTGCCAGTACCCCAGGGAACACTGAAGCTTTCTTT.

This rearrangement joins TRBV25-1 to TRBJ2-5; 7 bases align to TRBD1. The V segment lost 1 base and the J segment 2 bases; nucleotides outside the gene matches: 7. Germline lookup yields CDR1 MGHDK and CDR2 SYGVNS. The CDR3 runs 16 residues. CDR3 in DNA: TGTGCCAGCAGTGAATCGGGCAGGGGGATACAAGAGACCCAGTACTTC. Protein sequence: CASSESGRGIQETQYF.

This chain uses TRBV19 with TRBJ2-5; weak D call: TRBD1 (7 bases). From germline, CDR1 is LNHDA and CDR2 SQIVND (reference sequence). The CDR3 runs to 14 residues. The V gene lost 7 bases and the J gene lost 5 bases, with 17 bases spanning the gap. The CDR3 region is CASKEQGGWETQYF. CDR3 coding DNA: TGTGCCAGTAAAGAGCAGGGGGGTTGGGAGACCCAGTACTTC. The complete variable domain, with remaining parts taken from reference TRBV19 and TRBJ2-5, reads DGGITQSPKYLFRKEGQNVTLSCEQNLNHDAMYWYRQDPGQGLRLIYYSQIVNDFQKGDIAEGYSVSREKKESFPLTVTSAQKNPTAFYLCASKEQGGWETQYFGPGTRLLVL.

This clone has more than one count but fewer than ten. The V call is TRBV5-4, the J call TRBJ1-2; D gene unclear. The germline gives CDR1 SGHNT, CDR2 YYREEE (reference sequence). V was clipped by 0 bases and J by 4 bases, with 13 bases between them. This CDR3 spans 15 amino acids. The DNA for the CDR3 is TGTGCCAGCAGCTTGGGAGACCCGGAGACCTATGGCTACACCTTC. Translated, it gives CASSLGDPETYGYTF.

CDR3 in amino acids: CASSRGQGFSNQPQHF. The CDR3 bases are TGTGCCAGCAGCAGGGGACAGGGTTTTAGCAATCAGCCCCAGCATTTT. The rearrangement links TRBV9 to TRBJ1-5, with TRBD1 matching over 9 bases. Germline V gene lookup returns CDR1 SGDLS and CDR2 YYNGEE. The CDR3 is made up of 16 amino acids. Trimming removed 4 bases from V and 0 bases from J; junction bases left unmatched: 5.